The 3 T cell receptor beta chains given below trace back to one sample, sequenced in a study of shared clonotypes between healthy human individuals. Only in-frame clones appear in the TCRdb table, and some are missing; sequencing was by immunoSEQ multiplex PCR. The repertoire holds about 2.1 million clones, with roughly 91% as singletons. Naive-designated CD8 cells lacked CD45RO, were positively enriched for CCR7, and omitted terminally differentiated effector memory CD45RA+ cells. Sample: naive CD8+ T cells from PBMCs. These receptors all stem from a young man in good health. Some clones in this sample may be carry-over from other donors' samples.

The V gene is TRBV7-6, the J gene TRBJ1-1; 11 nucleotides match TRBD1. The CDR3 is made up of 16 amino acids. V dropped 2 bases and J dropped 3; count of bases not matched to a gene: 5. From germline, CDR1 is SGHVS and CDR2 FNYEAQ. CDR3 loop: CASSLRTGGTDTEAFF. The CDR3 DNA reads TGTGCCAGCAGCTTACGGACAGGGGGCACGGACACTGAAGCTTTCTTT.

The DNA for the CDR3 is TGCGCCAGCAGCCAAGTTTCCGTTACTCACTCTGGGGCCAACGTCCTGACTTTC. Translated: CASSQVSVTHSGANVLTF. This chain uses TRBV4-3 with TRBJ2-6; D unresolved. The CDR3 sequence is 18 residues long. Trimming took 1 base from V and 0 from J, leaving 13 bases between them. Germline loops: CDR1 LGHNA, CDR2 YSLEER.

The chain links TRBV6-1 to TRBJ1-5; 8 nucleotides match TRBD1. The germline CDR1 and CDR2 sequences are MNHNS and SASEGT. The CDR3 is 17 amino acids. The trim removed 2 bases at V and 1 base at J, leaving 7 bases unmatched. CDR3 protein: CASSEKSGGASNQPQHF. As DNA, the CDR3 is TGTGCCAGCAGTGAAAAGTCAGGGGGCGCGAGCAATCAGCCCCAGCATTTT.